This T cell receptor beta chain was recovered during a study of blood T cell repertoires in COVID-19. Under the authors' procedure: Reference gene primers were amplified, and this amplification served to estimate nucleated cell counts. Sequenced by immunoSEQ multiplex PCR; TCRdb stores in-frame clones only, minus some. V, J and clone size were drawn from that table, and D and trimming were deduced from the DNA. The sample lists about 410,000 clones, around nine tenths occurring once. The ends lost 4 bases at V and 4 bases at J; junction bases unmatched: 7. CDR3 length: 16 residues. Germline V gives CDR1 MDHEN, CDR2 SYDVKM.

This chain connects TRBV28 to TRBJ1-2; TRBD1 matches 12 bases. The sequenced material came from peripheral blood. The receptor was derived from a woman between 40 and 55 years old with COVID-19, enrolled during active disease. The CDR3 bases are TGTGCCAGCAGTTCGACCGGGACAGGGGGCAGCTATGGCTACACCTTC. This encodes CASSSTGTGGSYGYTF.